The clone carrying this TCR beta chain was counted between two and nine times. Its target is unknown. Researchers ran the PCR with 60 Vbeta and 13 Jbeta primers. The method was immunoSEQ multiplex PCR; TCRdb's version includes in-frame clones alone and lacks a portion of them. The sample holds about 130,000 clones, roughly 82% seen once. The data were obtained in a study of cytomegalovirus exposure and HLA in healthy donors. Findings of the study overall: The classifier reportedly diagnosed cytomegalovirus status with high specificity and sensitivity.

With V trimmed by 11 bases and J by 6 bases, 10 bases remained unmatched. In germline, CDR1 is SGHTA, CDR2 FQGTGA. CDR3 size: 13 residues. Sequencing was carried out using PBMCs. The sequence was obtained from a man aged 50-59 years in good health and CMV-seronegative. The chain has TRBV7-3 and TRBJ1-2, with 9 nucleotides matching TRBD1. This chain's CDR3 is CADETDRGDGYTF. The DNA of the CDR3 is TGTGCCGACGAAACAGACAGGGGGGATGGCTACACCTTC. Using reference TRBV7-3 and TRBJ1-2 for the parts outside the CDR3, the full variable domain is GAGVSQTPSNKVTEKGKYVELRCDPISGHTALYWYRQSLGQGPEFLIYFQGTGAADDSGLPNDRFFAVRPEGSVSTLKIQRTERGDSAVYLCADETDRGDGYTFGSGTRLTVV.